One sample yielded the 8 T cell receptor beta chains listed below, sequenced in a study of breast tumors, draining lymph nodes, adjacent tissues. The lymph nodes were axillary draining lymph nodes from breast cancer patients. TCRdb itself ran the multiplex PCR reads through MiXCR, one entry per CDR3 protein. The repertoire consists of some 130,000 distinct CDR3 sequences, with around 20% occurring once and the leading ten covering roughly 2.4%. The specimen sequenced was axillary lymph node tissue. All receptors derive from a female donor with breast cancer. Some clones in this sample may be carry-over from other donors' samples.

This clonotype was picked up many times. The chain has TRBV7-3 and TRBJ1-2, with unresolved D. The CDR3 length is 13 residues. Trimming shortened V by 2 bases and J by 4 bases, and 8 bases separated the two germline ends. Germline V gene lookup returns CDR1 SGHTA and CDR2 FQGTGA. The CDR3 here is CASSLGPSYGYTF. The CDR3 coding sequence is TGTGCCAGCAGCTTAGGCCCTTCCTATGGCTACACCTTC. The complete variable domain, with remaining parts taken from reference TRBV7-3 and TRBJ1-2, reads GAGVSQTPSNKVTEKGKYVELRCDPISGHTALYWYRQSLGQGPEFLIYFQGTGAADDSGLPNDRFFAVRPEGSVSTLKIQRTERGDSAVYLCASSLGPSYGYTFGSGTRLTVV.

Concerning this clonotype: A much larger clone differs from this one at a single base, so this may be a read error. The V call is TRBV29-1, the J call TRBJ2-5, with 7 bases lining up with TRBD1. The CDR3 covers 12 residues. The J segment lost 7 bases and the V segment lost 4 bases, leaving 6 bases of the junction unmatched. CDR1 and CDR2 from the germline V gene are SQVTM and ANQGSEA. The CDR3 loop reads CSVVDSGGTQYF. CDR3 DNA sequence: TGCAGCGTTGTCGACTCAGGGGGGACCCAGTACTTC.

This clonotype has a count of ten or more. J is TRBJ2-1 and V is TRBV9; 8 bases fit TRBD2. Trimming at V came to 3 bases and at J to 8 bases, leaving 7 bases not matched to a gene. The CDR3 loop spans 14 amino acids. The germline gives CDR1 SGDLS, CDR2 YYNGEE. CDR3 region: CASSAAGLVHEQFF. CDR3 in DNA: TGTGCCAGCAGCGCGGCGGGACTAGTCCATGAGCAGTTCTTC.

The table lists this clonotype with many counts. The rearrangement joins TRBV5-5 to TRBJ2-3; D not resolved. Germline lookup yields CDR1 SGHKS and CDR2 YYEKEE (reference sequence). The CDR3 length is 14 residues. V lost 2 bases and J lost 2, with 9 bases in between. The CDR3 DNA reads TGTGCCAGCAGCTTTGGTCTAGTCACAGATACGCAGTATTTT. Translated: CASSFGLVTDTQYF.

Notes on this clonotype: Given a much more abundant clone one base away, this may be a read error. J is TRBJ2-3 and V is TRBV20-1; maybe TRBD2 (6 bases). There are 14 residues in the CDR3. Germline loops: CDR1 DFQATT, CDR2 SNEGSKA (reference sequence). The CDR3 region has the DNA TGCGGTGCTAGTAGATTAGCGGCCACAGATACGCAGTATTTT. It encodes CGASRLAATDTQYF.

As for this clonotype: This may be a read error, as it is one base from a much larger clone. CDR3 sequence reads: CASSLQERVRELFF. DNA of the CDR3: TGTGCCAGCAGCCTCCAGGAGCGGGTTAGGGAGCTGTTTTTT. This chain links TRBV11-2 with TRBJ2-2; TRBD2 might be the D (6 bases). This CDR3 region has 14 residues. Germline assignment: CDR1 SGHAT and CDR2 FQNNGV. V dropped 5 bases and J dropped 9 bases, with 16 bases sitting between them.

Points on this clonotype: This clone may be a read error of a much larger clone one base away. DNA for the CDR3: TGTGCCACCAGTCTGCTAGGACGGACTTCATCCTACGAGCAGTACTTC. This codes for CATSLLGRTSSYEQYF. This chain links TRBV24-1 with TRBJ2-7, with D possibly being TRBD2 (5 bases). V lost 6 bases and J lost 1, with 18 bases in between. Germline V CDR1 and CDR2: KGHDR, SFDVKD. This CDR3 is 16 amino acids long.

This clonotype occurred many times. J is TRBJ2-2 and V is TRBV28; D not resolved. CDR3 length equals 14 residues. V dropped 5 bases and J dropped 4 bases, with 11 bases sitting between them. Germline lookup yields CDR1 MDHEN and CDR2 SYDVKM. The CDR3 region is CASSPLETTGELFF. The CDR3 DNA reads TGTGCCAGCAGTCCCCTAGAGACCACCGGGGAGCTGTTTTTT.